Below, one T cell receptor beta chain is given with its context. Antigen: not known. The data originate from a study of graft-versus-host responses after intestinal transplantation. The CDR3 covers 13 residues. Per germline, CDR1 LNHDA and CDR2 SQIVND (reference sequence). V shed 8 bases, J shed 2 bases, and the junction held 4 bases outside the gene matches. The data were produced by immunoSEQ multiplex PCR, yet TCRdb's version contains in-frame clones alone and is incomplete. The sample consists of tens of thousands of clones, about nine tenths of them appearing once. The clonotype was recovered from a human donor who received an intestinal transplant. The chain carries TRBV19 and TRBJ2-7; TRBD2 aligns across 9 bases. Source: unstimulated CD4+ T cells sorted from spleen or lymph node cells, taken before intestinal transplant. CDR3 DNA sequence: TGTGCCAGTCGGTCTAGCGGGACCTACGAGCAGTACTTC. Protein product: CASRSSGTYEQYF.